Shown below are 9 T cell receptor beta chains from a single sample sequenced in a study of human T cells and chemical hapten exposure. TCRdb independently ran MiXCR on the RACE reads; one entry per CDR3 protein. The table records about 81,000 distinct CDR3 sequences, approximately 8% of them present only once. The sample's time point: patch test 1, 2 weeks after DPC sensitization. Treatment meaning: therapeutic diphenylcyclopropenone sensitization with weekly scalp DPC. Source: whole blood, taken in connection with sensitization to the hapten diphenylcyclopropenone (DPC). These receptors were obtained from a woman in her 30s with alopecia areata. Some clones in this sample may be carry-over from other donors' samples.

The chain joins TRBV5-1 to TRBJ1-1, with a tentative D call TRBD1 (6 bases). Germline V lookup: CDR1 SGHRS, CDR2 YFSETQ. Trimming stripped 3 bases from V and 10 bases from J, with 16 bases between. The CDR3 runs 13 residues. The DNA of the CDR3 is TGCGCCAGCAGCTGGGGGCAGGTCTATGGAGCTTTCTTT. Amino acid sequence: CASSWGQVYGAFF.

The chain links TRBV15 to TRBJ1-1; D gene uncertain. In germline, CDR1 is LNHNV, CDR2 YYDKDF (reference sequence). Trimming took off 0 bases at V and 6 bases at J, with 14 bases between the two ends. The CDR3 spans 15 residues. This CDR3 reads CATSRDRLRVPEAFF. DNA of the CDR3: TGTGCCACCAGCAGAGATCGATTAAGGGTGCCTGAAGCTTTCTTT.

This chain links TRBV29-1 with TRBJ2-3; D unclear. The CDR3 is made up of 12 amino acids. V was shortened by 6 bases and J by 4 bases, with 11 bases between the two germline ends. Germline CDR1 and CDR2: SQVTM and ANQGSEA. DNA for the CDR3: TGCAGCGTGGACGGCCGGGCAGATACGCAGTATTTT. Residues: CSVDGRADTQYF.

At least ten counts were recorded for this clonotype. This sequence joins TRBV5-1 and TRBJ2-7; D not certain. V lost 0 bases to trimming and J lost 3 bases, with 13 bases between them. The CDR3 is made up of 15 amino acids. The germline V gene encodes CDR1 SGHRS and CDR2 YFSETQ. The CDR3 DNA reads as TGCGCCAGCAGCTTGGAGTCAGGACCTCGCTACGAGCAGTACTTC. It yields the protein CASSLESGPRYEQYF.

The chain links TRBV7-9 to TRBJ1-4; no definite D call. The CDR3 consists of 12 residues. Germline-derived CDR1 and CDR2 are SEHNR and FQNEAQ (reference sequence). Trimming cost V 3 bases and J 6 bases, with 5 bases left between them. The CDR3 spells CASSLDHEKLFF. CDR3 DNA sequence: TGTGCCAGCAGCTTGGACCATGAAAAACTGTTTTTT.

The table lists this clonotype with a few counts. The chain has TRBV11-2 and TRBJ2-3, with D possibly being TRBD1 (5 bases). The CDR3 runs 16 residues. V was clipped by 5 bases and J by 0 bases, with 15 bases between them. Germline values: CDR1 SGHAT, CDR2 FQNNGV. In DNA form, the CDR3 reads TGTGCCAGCAGCCTCTTCAAGGGGTCTAGCACAGATACGCAGTATTTT. Its translation: CASSLFKGSSTDTQYF.

This chain links TRBV3-1 with TRBJ1-4; D gene ambiguous. The V gene lost 4 bases and the J gene lost 7 bases, with 16 bases spanning the gap. The CDR3 spans 15 residues. The germline CDR1 and CDR2 sequences are LGHDT and YNNKEL (reference sequence). The chain's CDR3 is CASSLGPPWSEKLFF. The CDR3 DNA follows: TGTGCCAGCAGCCTCGGACCCCCATGGAGTGAAAAACTGTTTTTT. The full variable domain, with the rest looked up from reference TRBV3-1 and TRBJ1-4, is DTAVSQTPKYLVTQMGNDKSIKCEQNLGHDTMYWYKQDSKKFLKIMFSYNNKELIINETVPNRFSPKSPDKAHLNLHINSLELGDSAVYFCASSLGPPWSEKLFFGSGTQLSVL.

This clonotype was seen many times. The chain combines TRBV14 with TRBJ2-1, with 8 bases matching TRBD2. The V and J ends lost 1 base and 4 bases, in that order; junction bases with no gene match: 3. The length of the CDR3 is 15 residues. Germline assignment: CDR1 SGHDN and CDR2 FVKESK. The CDR3 region is CASSQGLALYNEQFF. The CDR3 DNA sequence: TGTGCCAGCAGCCAAGGACTAGCGCTATACAATGAGCAGTTCTTC.

V usage is TRBV14 and J usage is TRBJ1-1; no reliable D call. The length of the CDR3 is 13 residues. The V and J ends lost 1 base and 2 bases respectively, with 5 bases between them. Germline V gene lookup returns CDR1 SGHDN and CDR2 FVKESK. CDR3: CASSQGGNTEAFF. The CDR3 DNA follows: TGTGCCAGCAGCCAAGGAGGTAACACTGAAGCTTTCTTT. Complete variable domain (other parts from reference TRBV14 and TRBJ1-1): EAGVTQFPSHSVIEKGQTVTLRCDPISGHDNLYWYRRVMGKEIKFLLHFVKESKQDESGMPNNRFLAERTGGTYSTLKVQPAELEDSGVYFCASSQGGNTEAFFGQGTRLTVV.